The next 2 T cell receptor beta chains were all read from a single sample in a study of blood T cell repertoires in COVID-19. Profiled with immunoSEQ multiplex PCR; TCRdb holds only in-frame clones, not every one. Here the sample spans about 220,000 clones, roughly 81% being singletons. Sequenced input: peripheral blood. These receptors came from a man aged 50 or older who had recovered from COVID-19.

The genes are TRBV2 and TRBJ2-2; D unresolved. The V gene lost 7 bases and the J gene lost 6 bases, with 15 bases spanning the gap. CDR3 size: 14 residues. Germline-derived CDR1 and CDR2 are SNHLY and FYNNEI. CDR3 residues: CASKVAGLAGELFF. In DNA, the CDR3 is TGTGCCAGCAAGGTGGCTGGGCTGGCCGGGGAGCTGTTTTTT.

CDR3 sequence: CASRGGSEGPQYF. DNA for the CDR3: TGTGCCAGCCGCGGGGGATCTGAGGGCCCCCAGTACTTC. This chain uses TRBV7-6 with TRBJ2-5; 7 bases line up with TRBD2. The CDR3 has 13 amino acids. The germline V gene encodes CDR1 SGHVS and CDR2 FNYEAQ. J was trimmed by 9 bases and V by 8 bases; bases with no gene match: 12.